This is a list of T cell receptor beta chains from one sample in a study of healthy donors' naive CD4 and CD8 T cells. TCRdb fed the reads into MiXCR, producing one record per CDR3 protein. The table lists about 180,000 distinct CDR3 sequences, about 76% of them singletons. Sequenced: naive CD4+ and CD8+ T cells sorted from blood, pooled from several donors. The receptors here all came from a pool of human donors in good health; the sample pools cells from several healthy donors. CDR3s include the opening cysteine and the closing phenylalanine or tryptophan. The order of the fields is D gene, clone size, V gene, J gene, CDR3 DNA, CDR3 protein. The D gene is left open where the match is weak. Clone size is given for some rows only: seen once, a few or many times, or a class if the clone is expanded.

d_call: TRBD1; clone_size: .; v_call: TRBV6-5; j_call: TRBJ1-5; cdr3_nt: TGTGCCAACGGAACACGGGACAGAGCTCAGCCCCAGCATTTT; cdr3_aa: CANGTRDRAQPQHF
d_call: TRBD2; clone_size: .; v_call: TRBV5-4; j_call: TRBJ2-5; cdr3_nt: TGTGCCAGCAGCCCTGGACTAGCGGGAAGAGAGACCCAGTACTTC; cdr3_aa: CASSPGLAGRETQYF
d_call: .; clone_size: .; v_call: TRBV6-5; j_call: TRBJ1-5; cdr3_nt: TGTACCAGCAGTTACTCTCCGGATGGCAATCAGCCCCAGCATTTT; cdr3_aa: CTSSYSPDGNQPQHF
d_call: .; clone_size: .; v_call: TRBV29-1; j_call: TRBJ1-1; cdr3_nt: TGCAACGTTGAAGGGACGAGCACTGAAGCTTTCTTT; cdr3_aa: CNVEGTSTEAFF
d_call: TRBD1; clone_size: .; v_call: TRBV20-1; j_call: TRBJ1-2; cdr3_nt: TGCAGTGCTAGAGCGAGGGACAGGGAGTGGGAGGGCTACACCTTC; cdr3_aa: CSARARDREWEGYTF
d_call: .; clone_size: .; v_call: TRBV29-1; j_call: TRBJ2-5; cdr3_nt: TGCAGCGTTGAATCGGGGAGGCGGGAGACCCAGTACTTC; cdr3_aa: CSVESGRRETQYF
d_call: TRBD1; clone_size: .; v_call: TRBV10-3; j_call: TRBJ2-3; cdr3_nt: TGTGCCATCAAGGGGGCAGCAGATACGCAGTATTTT; cdr3_aa: CAIKGAADTQYF
d_call: .; clone_size: .; v_call: TRBV19; j_call: TRBJ2-7; cdr3_nt: TGTGCCAGTAGTATCCAGGAGTCCTACGAGCAGTACTTC; cdr3_aa: CASSIQESYEQYF
d_call: .; clone_size: .; v_call: TRBV18; j_call: TRBJ2-7; cdr3_nt: TGTGCCAGCTCACCAATTTCCGGGGCTTACGAGCAGTACTTC; cdr3_aa: CASSPISGAYEQYF
d_call: TRBD1; clone_size: .; v_call: TRBV29-1; j_call: TRBJ1-2; cdr3_nt: TGCAGCGCCGTGGACAGGATGCGCTCCTCGATCTATGGCTACACCTTC; cdr3_aa: CSAVDRMRSSIYGYTF
d_call: TRBD2; clone_size: .; v_call: TRBV15; j_call: TRBJ2-1; cdr3_nt: TGTGCCACCAGCTTAAGACTAGCGGTTCCTTACAATGAGCAGTTCTTC; cdr3_aa: CATSLRLAVPYNEQFF
d_call: .; clone_size: .; v_call: TRBV20-1; j_call: TRBJ2-5; cdr3_nt: TGCAGTGCTAGTTCCCCGGGACGTCTCCAAGAGACCCAGTACTTC; cdr3_aa: CSASSPGRLQETQYF
d_call: .; clone_size: .; v_call: TRBV19; j_call: TRBJ1-3; cdr3_nt: TGTGCCAGTAGTATGTTCAGCTCTGGAAACACCATATATTTT; cdr3_aa: CASSMFSSGNTIYF
d_call: .; clone_size: .; v_call: TRBV11-3; j_call: TRBJ1-1; cdr3_nt: TGTGCCAGCAGCTTAGGGGGTCGACAGTCAAACACTGAAGCTTTCTTT; cdr3_aa: CASSLGGRQSNTEAFF
d_call: TRBD1; clone_size: .; v_call: TRBV7-9; j_call: TRBJ2-6; cdr3_nt: TGTGCCAGCAGCATCCATGGGACAGGCGTCTCTGGGGCCAACGTCCTGACTTTC; cdr3_aa: CASSIHGTGVSGANVLTF
d_call: .; clone_size: .; v_call: TRBV29-1; j_call: TRBJ1-4; cdr3_nt: TGCAGCGCCGAGGGCAGGGATAATGAAAAACTGTTTTTT; cdr3_aa: CSAEGRDNEKLFF
d_call: .; clone_size: once; v_call: TRBV27; j_call: TRBJ2-1; cdr3_nt: TGTGCCAGCAGTAACGACGAACGGGCGAAGCAGTTCTTC; cdr3_aa: CASSNDERAKQFF
d_call: .; clone_size: .; v_call: TRBV29-1; j_call: TRBJ1-5; cdr3_nt: TGCAGCGCCATCGACCGGGGTCAGCCCCAGCATTTT; cdr3_aa: CSAIDRGQPQHF
d_call: TRBD2; clone_size: few; v_call: TRBV6-5; j_call: TRBJ2-3; cdr3_nt: TGTGCCAGCGGAGGGAGGGAGGAAGATACGCAGTATTTT; cdr3_aa: CASGGREEDTQYF
d_call: .; clone_size: .; v_call: TRBV11-1; j_call: TRBJ2-5; cdr3_nt: TGTGCCAGCAGTTCTGAGGGGGGCACAGGGCAAGAGACCCAGTACTTC; cdr3_aa: CASSSEGGTGQETQYF
d_call: TRBD2; clone_size: .; v_call: TRBV6-5; j_call: TRBJ2-1; cdr3_nt: TGTGCCAGCAAGGCGGGAGGGCAGGATGAGCAGTTCTTC; cdr3_aa: CASKAGGQDEQFF
d_call: .; clone_size: .; v_call: TRBV6-5; j_call: TRBJ1-1; cdr3_nt: TGTGCCAGCGAGGGGGGCTGGGGCACTGAAGCTTTCTTT; cdr3_aa: CASEGGWGTEAFF
d_call: .; clone_size: few; v_call: TRBV15; j_call: TRBJ2-7; cdr3_nt: TGTGCCACCAGCAGAGATTTGAATAGCGGAAACGAGCAGTACTTC; cdr3_aa: CATSRDLNSGNEQYF
d_call: .; clone_size: .; v_call: TRBV29-1; j_call: TRBJ1-2; cdr3_nt: TGCAGCGTTGCAGGGCTTGACTATGGCTACACCTTC; cdr3_aa: CSVAGLDYGYTF
d_call: .; clone_size: few; v_call: TRBV27; j_call: TRBJ1-5; cdr3_nt: TGTGCCAGCAGTCTGGACAGTGTAAAACCCCAGCATTTT; cdr3_aa: CASSLDSVKPQHF
d_call: .; clone_size: .; v_call: TRBV6-2/TRBV6-3; j_call: TRBJ2-7; cdr3_nt: TGTGCCAGCAGTTATCCCGGGCCACGGGGCTACGAGCAGTACTTC; cdr3_aa: CASSYPGPRGYEQYF
d_call: .; clone_size: few; v_call: TRBV29-1; j_call: TRBJ1-2; cdr3_nt: TGCAGCGTTGACGCGGGGCAGTCCTTCTATGGCTACACCTTC; cdr3_aa: CSVDAGQSFYGYTF
d_call: .; clone_size: .; v_call: TRBV29-1; j_call: TRBJ2-3; cdr3_nt: TGCAGCGTTGACACGGTGGCGCAGTATTTT; cdr3_aa: CSVDTVAQYF
d_call: TRBD1; clone_size: .; v_call: TRBV6-5; j_call: TRBJ2-2; cdr3_nt: TGTGCCAGCAGCCCGACAGGGGGTACCGGGGAGCTGTTTTTT; cdr3_aa: CASSPTGGTGELFF
d_call: .; clone_size: .; v_call: TRBV5-6; j_call: TRBJ2-1; cdr3_nt: TGTGCCAGCAGCTTGGGTCAACTCCCCTACAATGAGCAGTTCTTC; cdr3_aa: CASSLGQLPYNEQFF
d_call: .; clone_size: .; v_call: TRBV6-6; j_call: TRBJ2-5; cdr3_nt: TGTGCCAGCAGTTACGGAGTTAGGGCGAGGTACCAAGAGACCCAGTACTTC; cdr3_aa: CASSYGVRARYQETQYF
d_call: .; clone_size: .; v_call: TRBV5-6; j_call: TRBJ2-7; cdr3_nt: TGTGCCAGCAGCTTGGCCAACAGGTACGAGCAGTACTTC; cdr3_aa: CASSLANRYEQYF
d_call: .; clone_size: .; v_call: TRBV29-1; j_call: TRBJ1-5; cdr3_nt: TGCAGCGGACCGGGAGGGGACTCGGGTCAGCCCCAGCATTTT; cdr3_aa: CSGPGGDSGQPQHF
d_call: TRBD1; clone_size: .; v_call: TRBV29-1; j_call: TRBJ1-5; cdr3_nt: TGCAGCGTTGCGGGACAGGACAGTCAGCCCCAGCATTTT; cdr3_aa: CSVAGQDSQPQHF
d_call: .; clone_size: .; v_call: TRBV29-1; j_call: TRBJ2-5; cdr3_nt: TGCAGCGTAGGGACTCAGTACTTC; cdr3_aa: CSVGTQYF
d_call: TRBD1; clone_size: .; v_call: TRBV29-1; j_call: TRBJ2-1; cdr3_nt: TGCAGCGTTGAAAATACAGGGGAAGGAGACAATGAGCAGTTCTTC; cdr3_aa: CSVENTGEGDNEQFF
d_call: .; clone_size: .; v_call: TRBV11-3; j_call: TRBJ2-1; cdr3_nt: TGTGCCAGCAGCTTAGTAGCAGCGTCCGGGGGTGAGCAGTTCTTC; cdr3_aa: CASSLVAASGGEQFF
d_call: TRBD1; clone_size: .; v_call: TRBV29-1; j_call: TRBJ1-1; cdr3_nt: TGCAGCGTTGATCTGGGACAGTGGGTGACTGAAGCTTTCTTT; cdr3_aa: CSVDLGQWVTEAFF
d_call: .; clone_size: .; v_call: TRBV20-1; j_call: TRBJ2-3; cdr3_nt: TGCAGTGCTCCCCGAAGCACAGATACGCAGTATTTT; cdr3_aa: CSAPRSTDTQYF
d_call: .; clone_size: .; v_call: TRBV29-1; j_call: TRBJ2-5; cdr3_nt: TGCAGCGCTACCGGGACGGAGCAAGAGACCCAGTACTTC; cdr3_aa: CSATGTEQETQYF
d_call: TRBD2; clone_size: .; v_call: TRBV29-1; j_call: TRBJ2-1; cdr3_nt: TGCAGCGTTGCGGGACTAGCGGGCCACAATGAGCAGTTCTTC; cdr3_aa: CSVAGLAGHNEQFF
d_call: .; clone_size: .; v_call: TRBV29-1; j_call: TRBJ2-7; cdr3_nt: TGCAGCGTCGAGGGCCCGAACAGGGACGAGCAGTACTTC; cdr3_aa: CSVEGPNRDEQYF